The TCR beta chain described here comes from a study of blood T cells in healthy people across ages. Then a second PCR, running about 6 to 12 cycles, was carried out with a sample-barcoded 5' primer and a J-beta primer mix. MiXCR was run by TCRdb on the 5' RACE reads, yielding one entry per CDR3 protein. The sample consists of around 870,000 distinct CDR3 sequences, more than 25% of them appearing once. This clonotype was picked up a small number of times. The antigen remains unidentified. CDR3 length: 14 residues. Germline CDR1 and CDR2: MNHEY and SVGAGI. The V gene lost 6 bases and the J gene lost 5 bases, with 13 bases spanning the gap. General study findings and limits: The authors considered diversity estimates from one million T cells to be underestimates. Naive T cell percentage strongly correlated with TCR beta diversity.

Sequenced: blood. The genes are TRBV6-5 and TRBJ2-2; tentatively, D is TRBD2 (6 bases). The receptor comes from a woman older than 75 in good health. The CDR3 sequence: CASSIRGETGELFF. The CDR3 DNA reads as TGTGCCAGCAGCATTCGCGGGGAGACCGGGGAGCTGTTTTTT.